These T cell receptor beta chains were read from a single sample in a study of a mutant IDH1 vaccine in newly diagnosed glioma. TCRdb's table, derived via immunoSEQ multiplex PCR, lists solely in-frame clones and lacks some. The sample lists around 82,000 clones; approximately 80% were seen once. This sample comprised PBMCs, obtained from a glioma patient treated with radiotherapy, temozolomide or both. The receptor source for this set is a man aged 35 to 55 with glioma. Some clones in this sample may be carry-over from other donors' samples. CDR3s include the opening cysteine and the closing phenylalanine or tryptophan. A D gene is named only where the DNA matches it firmly. Not all rows give a size; the values are once, few, many and, for expanded clones, a class.

CDR3aa: CASSQVRQGVKNYGYTF
CDR3nt: TGTGCCAGCAGCCAAGTTCGGCAGGGGGTAAAAAACTATGGCTACACCTTC
abundance: once
j_gene: TRBJ1-2
v_gene: TRBV4-2
d_gene: TRBD1

CDR3aa: CASDNPDSGNTIYF
CDR3nt: TGTGCCAGCGACAACCCAGACTCTGGAAACACCATATATTTT
abundance: .
j_gene: TRBJ1-3
v_gene: TRBV2
d_gene: .

CDR3aa: CASSPTGADNQPQHF
CDR3nt: TGTGCCAGCAGCCCGACAGGGGCCGACAATCAGCCCCAGCATTTT
abundance: .
j_gene: TRBJ1-5
v_gene: TRBV6-5
d_gene: TRBD1

CDR3aa: CASSWGTYEQYF
CDR3nt: TGTGCCAGCAGCTGGGGGACCTACGAGCAGTACTTC
abundance: .
j_gene: TRBJ2-7
v_gene: TRBV2
d_gene: .

CDR3aa: CASIRGINEKLFF
CDR3nt: TGTGCCAGCATCAGGGGAATTAATGAAAAACTGTTTTTT
abundance: .
j_gene: TRBJ1-4
v_gene: TRBV2
d_gene: .

CDR3aa: CSTYGSGQTSYTF
CDR3nt: TGCAGCACTTACGGCTCTGGACAGACAAGCTACACCTTC
abundance: .
j_gene: TRBJ1-2
v_gene: TRBV29-1
d_gene: .

CDR3aa: CASSLSGGRNEKLFF
CDR3nt: TGTGCCAGCAGCCTCTCAGGGGGTCGAAATGAAAAACTGTTTTTT
abundance: .
j_gene: TRBJ1-4
v_gene: TRBV7-6
d_gene: TRBD1

CDR3aa: CASSLFSSTDTQYF
CDR3nt: TGCGCCAGCAGCTTGTTTAGTAGCACAGATACGCAGTATTTT
abundance: .
j_gene: TRBJ2-3
v_gene: TRBV5-1
d_gene: .

CDR3aa: CASSWGAGNTEAFF
CDR3nt: TGTGCCAGCAGCTGGGGGGCAGGGAACACTGAAGCTTTCTTT
abundance: few
j_gene: TRBJ1-1
v_gene: TRBV5-4
d_gene: .

CDR3aa: CAISRPGRAPGQEGRDYGYTF
CDR3nt: TGTGCCATCAGCCGTCCGGGTCGTGCCCCGGGACAGGAAGGACGTGACTATGGCTACACCTTC
abundance: .
j_gene: TRBJ1-2
v_gene: TRBV10-3
d_gene: TRBD1

CDR3aa: CASSYGTGLNNYGYTF
CDR3nt: TGTGCCAGCAGTTACGGGACAGGGTTAAATAACTATGGCTACACCTTC
abundance: .
j_gene: TRBJ1-2
v_gene: TRBV6-6
d_gene: TRBD1

CDR3aa: CASSLGQAVTNYGYTF
CDR3nt: TGCGCCAGCAGTCTGGGACAGGCGGTTACTAACTATGGCTACACCTTC
abundance: .
j_gene: TRBJ1-2
v_gene: TRBV23-1
d_gene: TRBD1

CDR3aa: CASSQTGDQPQHF
CDR3nt: TGCGCCAGCAGCCAAACAGGGGATCAGCCCCAGCATTTT
abundance: .
j_gene: TRBJ1-5
v_gene: TRBV4-1
d_gene: TRBD1

CDR3aa: CASSSDRGPGQPQHF
CDR3nt: TGTGCCAGCAGCTCTGACAGGGGGCCTGGTCAGCCCCAGCATTTT
abundance: .
j_gene: TRBJ1-5
v_gene: TRBV5-6
d_gene: TRBD1

CDR3aa: CASSTGGETQYF
CDR3nt: TGTGCCAGTTCAACGGGGGGGGAGACCCAGTACTTC
abundance: once
j_gene: TRBJ2-5
v_gene: TRBV2
d_gene: TRBD2

CDR3aa: CASSELWEQYF
CDR3nt: TGTGCCAGCAGTGAACTTTGGGAGCAGTACTTC
abundance: .
j_gene: TRBJ2-7
v_gene: TRBV2
d_gene: .

CDR3aa: CASSVEQGENTGELFF
CDR3nt: TGTGCCAGCAGCGTAGAGCAGGGGGAGAACACCGGGGAGCTGTTTTTT
abundance: .
j_gene: TRBJ2-2
v_gene: TRBV9
d_gene: TRBD1

CDR3aa: CSASRERLHF
CDR3nt: TGCAGTGCTAGCAGGGAGAGACTCCACTTT
abundance: few
j_gene: TRBJ1-6
v_gene: TRBV20-1
d_gene: .

CDR3aa: CAISEGRSGYTF
CDR3nt: TGTGCCATCAGTGAGGGTCGTTCTGGCTACACCTTC
abundance: few
j_gene: TRBJ1-2
v_gene: TRBV10-3
d_gene: .

CDR3aa: CASSVAGGGVSRYTF
CDR3nt: TGTGCCAGCAGCGTAGCGGGGGGCGGCGTATCCCGCTACACCTTC
abundance: .
j_gene: TRBJ1-2
v_gene: TRBV9
d_gene: .

CDR3aa: CASRSQGMGNQPQHF
CDR3nt: TGTGCCAGCAGATCACAGGGAATGGGCAATCAGCCCCAGCATTTT
abundance: .
j_gene: TRBJ1-5
v_gene: TRBV6-5
d_gene: .

CDR3aa: CASGLVRGLDQPQHF
CDR3nt: TGTGCTAGTGGTTTGGTACGGGGTCTCGATCAGCCCCAGCATTTT
abundance: .
j_gene: TRBJ1-5
v_gene: TRBV12-5
d_gene: .

CDR3aa: CASSIRGETGETQYF
CDR3nt: TGCGCCAGCAGTATACGGGGGGAGACGGGGGAGACCCAGTACTTC
abundance: .
j_gene: TRBJ2-5
v_gene: TRBV5-1
d_gene: TRBD2

CDR3aa: CASSFFGTGGDEQYF
CDR3nt: TGTGCCAGCAGCTTTTTCGGGACAGGGGGCGACGAGCAGTACTTC
abundance: .
j_gene: TRBJ2-7
v_gene: TRBV7-9
d_gene: TRBD1

CDR3aa: CASGVRDTQYF
CDR3nt: TGTGCCAGCGGAGTGCGGGATACGCAGTATTTT
abundance: .
j_gene: TRBJ2-3
v_gene: TRBV7-9
d_gene: .

CDR3aa: CAWSPTGNTGELFF
CDR3nt: TGTGCCTGGAGTCCGACAGGGAACACCGGGGAGCTGTTTTTT
abundance: .
j_gene: TRBJ2-2
v_gene: TRBV30
d_gene: .

CDR3aa: CSVLGLAGSYEQYF
CDR3nt: TGCAGCGTTCTCGGACTAGCGGGCTCCTACGAGCAGTACTTC
abundance: .
j_gene: TRBJ2-7
v_gene: TRBV29-1
d_gene: TRBD2

CDR3aa: CASINRGETEAFF
CDR3nt: TGCGCCAGCATAAACAGGGGAGAGACTGAAGCTTTCTTT
abundance: .
j_gene: TRBJ1-1
v_gene: TRBV4-1
d_gene: TRBD1

CDR3aa: CASRDGNLGGELFF
CDR3nt: TGTGCCAGCAGGGACGGCAATTTGGGCGGGGAGCTGTTTTTT
abundance: .
j_gene: TRBJ2-2
v_gene: TRBV6-6
d_gene: .

CDR3aa: CASRPQTGGNTIYF
CDR3nt: TGTGCCAGCAGGCCGCAAACCGGTGGAAACACCATATATTTT
abundance: .
j_gene: TRBJ1-3
v_gene: TRBV5-6
d_gene: .

CDR3aa: CASRGLTWTNYGYTF
CDR3nt: TGTGCCAGCAGGGGACTAACATGGACTAACTATGGCTACACCTTC
abundance: once
j_gene: TRBJ1-2
v_gene: TRBV6-1
d_gene: .

CDR3aa: CASSVGALKGANVLTF
CDR3nt: TGTGCCAGCAGCGTAGGCGCGCTTAAGGGGGCCAACGTCCTGACTTTC
abundance: .
j_gene: TRBJ2-6
v_gene: TRBV9
d_gene: .

CDR3aa: CSVATGRDTEAFF
CDR3nt: TGCAGCGTTGCGACAGGGAGGGACACTGAAGCTTTCTTT
abundance: .
j_gene: TRBJ1-1
v_gene: TRBV29-1
d_gene: TRBD1

CDR3aa: CASSLGGWGYTF
CDR3nt: TGTGCCAGCAGCTTGGGGGGGTGGGGCTACACCTTC
abundance: .
j_gene: TRBJ1-2
v_gene: TRBV5-6
d_gene: .

CDR3aa: CASSYEAGGSPLHF
CDR3nt: TGTGCCAGCAGTTACGAGGCAGGGGGATCACCCCTCCACTTT
abundance: few
j_gene: TRBJ1-6
v_gene: TRBV6-6
d_gene: TRBD1

CDR3aa: CASSEQGNTEAFF
CDR3nt: TGTGCCAGCAGTGAACAGGGGAACACTGAAGCTTTCTTT
abundance: few
j_gene: TRBJ1-1
v_gene: TRBV2
d_gene: .

CDR3aa: CASRTGQTDTQYF
CDR3nt: TGTGCCAGCAGGACAGGTCAAACAGATACGCAGTATTTT
abundance: .
j_gene: TRBJ2-3
v_gene: TRBV2
d_gene: .

CDR3aa: CAWSPSGVREQFF
CDR3nt: TGTGCCTGGAGTCCCTCAGGGGTGCGTGAGCAGTTCTTC
abundance: .
j_gene: TRBJ2-1
v_gene: TRBV30
d_gene: .

CDR3aa: CASSYGTGASTYEQYF
CDR3nt: TGTGCCAGCAGTTACGGGACAGGAGCTTCGACCTACGAGCAGTACTTC
abundance: .
j_gene: TRBJ2-7
v_gene: TRBV6-6
d_gene: TRBD1

CDR3aa: CSVDRPPTDTQYF
CDR3nt: TGCAGCGTTGACAGGCCTCCCACAGATACGCAGTATTTT
abundance: .
j_gene: TRBJ2-3
v_gene: TRBV29-1
d_gene: .

CDR3aa: CASSYTGTGAPGANVLTF
CDR3nt: TGTGCCAGCAGCTACACCGGGACAGGGGCCCCTGGGGCCAACGTCCTGACTTTC
abundance: .
j_gene: TRBJ2-6
v_gene: TRBV7-8
d_gene: TRBD1

CDR3aa: CASSNGGRGRGTEAFF
CDR3nt: TGTGCCAGCAGCAATGGAGGTAGGGGGCGCGGTACTGAAGCTTTCTTT
abundance: .
j_gene: TRBJ1-1
v_gene: TRBV5-6
d_gene: TRBD1

CDR3aa: CAWSPSNYGYTF
CDR3nt: TGTGCCTGGAGCCCCAGCAACTATGGCTACACCTTC
abundance: .
j_gene: TRBJ1-2
v_gene: TRBV30
d_gene: .

CDR3aa: CASSYRNSGGYNEQFF
CDR3nt: TGTGCCAGCAGTTACCGAAATAGCGGGGGCTACAATGAGCAGTTCTTC
abundance: .
j_gene: TRBJ2-1
v_gene: TRBV6-6
d_gene: TRBD2

CDR3aa: CASRETHWGNSPLHF
CDR3nt: TGTGCCAGCAGAGAGACCCATTGGGGTAATTCACCCCTCCACTTT
abundance: .
j_gene: TRBJ1-6
v_gene: TRBV2
d_gene: .

CDR3aa: CASSPVAGAGYGYTF
CDR3nt: TGTGCCAGCAGCCCAGTCGCCGGGGCGGGCTATGGCTACACCTTC
abundance: .
j_gene: TRBJ1-2
v_gene: TRBV14
d_gene: .

CDR3aa: CASSENGLGGYTF
CDR3nt: TGTGCCAGCAGCGAGAATGGGTTAGGCGGCTACACCTTC
abundance: .
j_gene: TRBJ1-2
v_gene: TRBV6-1
d_gene: .

CDR3aa: CASSVSRAGPEAFF
CDR3nt: TGTGCCAGCAGTGTCTCTCGAGCAGGGCCTGAAGCTTTCTTT
abundance: few
j_gene: TRBJ1-1
v_gene: TRBV6-1
d_gene: .

CDR3aa: CASSVGTTTGEYF
CDR3nt: TGCGCCAGCAGTGTCGGGACAACAACGGGGGAGTACTTC
abundance: .
j_gene: TRBJ2-7
v_gene: TRBV10-1
d_gene: .

CDR3aa: CASRSLSGEGKHF
CDR3nt: TGTGCCAGCAGGTCCCTCAGCGGGGAGGGTAAGCATTTT
abundance: .
j_gene: TRBJ1-5
v_gene: TRBV2
d_gene: .

CDR3aa: CASSPGPTDIQYF
CDR3nt: TGTGCCAGCTCACCGGGTCCGACCGACATTCAGTACTTC
abundance: once
j_gene: TRBJ2-4
v_gene: TRBV18
d_gene: .

CDR3aa: CASSFTGELFF
CDR3nt: TGTGCCAGCAGTTTCACCGGGGAGCTGTTTTTT
abundance: few
j_gene: TRBJ2-2
v_gene: TRBV27
d_gene: .

CDR3aa: CASSVGTGHSYEQYF
CDR3nt: TGTGCCAGCAGCGTAGGGACGGGACACTCCTACGAGCAGTACTTC
abundance: .
j_gene: TRBJ2-7
v_gene: TRBV7-2
d_gene: .

CDR3aa: CASSLEVGGTEAFF
CDR3nt: TGTGCCAGCAGCTTAGAGGTAGGGGGCACTGAAGCTTTCTTT
abundance: .
j_gene: TRBJ1-1
v_gene: TRBV7-6
d_gene: .

CDR3aa: CASSYIAGRGQTYNSPLHF
CDR3nt: TGTGCCAGCAGTTACATCGCCGGACGGGGACAGACCTATAATTCACCCCTCCACTTT
abundance: .
j_gene: TRBJ1-6
v_gene: TRBV7-8
d_gene: TRBD1

CDR3aa: CASSSGTGEIDTQYF
CDR3nt: TGTGCCAGCAGCTCCGGGACAGGGGAAATAGATACGCAGTATTTT
abundance: .
j_gene: TRBJ2-3
v_gene: TRBV7-9
d_gene: TRBD1

CDR3aa: CSAVPRPRRGGTNTGELFF
CDR3nt: TGCAGCGCTGTACCCCGTCCTCGCAGGGGTGGTACGAACACCGGGGAGCTGTTTTTT
abundance: .
j_gene: TRBJ2-2
v_gene: TRBV29-1
d_gene: .